This TCR beta chain derives from a study of cytomegalovirus exposure and HLA in healthy donors. Study details: Ancestry clustering placed 81% of several hundred genotyped donors in the Caucasian-associated cluster. Study observations and caveats: It was in a later analysis that TCR association rates were seen to vary by HLA locus, highest for DRB1 and lowest for HLA-C. Later analysis identified over 15,000 TCR beta sequences associated with HLA alleles, using a false discovery rate threshold of 0.05.

The PCR had 60 Vbeta and 13 Jbeta primers. Assay: immunoSEQ multiplex PCR; the TCRdb copy retains only in-frame clones and omits some. The top ten hold less than 5% of the sample, which has over 90,000 clones, about three fifths seen once. The study sampled nominally healthy donors, though unrecorded immune exposures were likely. On this clone: Its antigen is not identified.

The germline V gene encodes CDR1 MGHRA and CDR2 YSYEKL. Germline trimming cut 8 bases from V and 3 bases from J; bases unmatched to any gene: 26. CDR3 length equals 21 residues. This receptor was taken from a human donor in good health. The chain joins TRBV4-1 to TRBJ2-2; 8 bases map to TRBD2. The sequenced sample consisted of PBMCs. CDR3 residues: CASGSSSPLSGSLMDTGELFF. In DNA form, the CDR3 reads TGCGCCAGCGGAAGCTCGTCTCCCCTCAGCGGGAGTTTGATGGACACCGGGGAGCTGTTTTTT.